The rows below give T cell receptor beta chains drawn from one sample of a study of T cell changes during pregnancy in multiple sclerosis. Method: immunoSEQ multiplex PCR; TCRdb's copy keeps in-frame clones and lacks some. The sample holds about 60,000 clones, 80% to 95% seen once. The sequences come from peripheral blood, collected in the first trimester of pregnancy. These receptors all stem from a female donor with multiple sclerosis, enrolled in a pregnancy study. Each CDR3 is given with its conserved first and last residue. Size values are once, few and many counts, or a class for expanded clones, and some rows have none.

clone_size v_call cdr3_length cdr3_aa
- TRBV4-1 13 CASSQDPPYEQYF
- TRBV29-1 11 CSAGTGFGYTF
once TRBV12-5 16 CASGLKLTGNTGELFF
once TRBV5-4 12 CASSLGSGEQYF
once TRBV5-5 12 CASSFTGEEQYF
- TRBV7-9 13 CASSLRSGNTIYF
- TRBV7-2 15 CASSPGLAGLDTQYF
- TRBV9 14 CASSMGLAGGRFLF
- TRBV19 13 CASSGQGTDTQYF
- TRBV5-1 15 CASSQGQGRSETQYF
- TRBV18 14 CASSPPADRAEAFF
once TRBV19 16 CASSIRRGGSTDTQYF
few TRBV7-9 12 CASSQGDTEAFF
- TRBV6-1 11 CASSVAGTQYF
- TRBV7-8 17 CASSLVLAGGSTDTQYF
- TRBV2 11 CASAWRETQYF
- TRBV7-9 12 CASSLYDTEAFF
- TRBV2 13 CASSGDWGETQYF
- TRBV29-1 15 CSVDFSRDSIYGYTF
once TRBV20-1 11 CSARFQETQYF
- TRBV7-2 11 CASSPGETQYF
once TRBV10-3 12 CAASPQNQPQHF
- TRBV5-6 14 CASRSQGAGYGYTF
- TRBV6-4 15 CASSRTGKGPLGYTF
few TRBV10-1 15 CASPPGDYSNQPQHF
- TRBV2 14 CASSSQGTGYEQYF
- TRBV30 13 CAWSGPGGTEAFF
- TRBV11-1 14 CASSLTGQIYGYTF
- TRBV9 16 CASSVVSGGASDTQYF
- TRBV5-6 15 CASSLVGGYNQPQHF
- TRBV10-3 13 CAITRSSGNTIYF
- TRBV11-3 18 CASSFAGTSGGASNEQFF
- TRBV16 12 CASSPSTDTQYF
- TRBV5-1 14 CASSLAGSSYEQYF
- TRBV9 20 CASSLSGYSGGLGSYNEQFF
- TRBV7-2 18 CASSLFVVQRGLQETQYF
once TRBV5-6 14 CASSFVTGNYGYTF
- TRBV7-8 15 CASRPRTGTDSPLHF
- TRBV7-2 16 CASSMRGTDYNSPLHF
- TRBV15 15 CATSTTSAPSYEQYF